The T cell receptor (beta chain) under discussion was sequenced for a study of T cell responses to AZD1222 COVID-19 vaccine. Sequenced by immunoSEQ multiplex PCR; TCRdb stores in-frame clones only, minus some. Among 150,000 to 200,000 clones listed, over 80% were seen once. With 7 bases removed from V and 11 bases from J, the gap between germline ends came to 24 bases. Germline V gene lookup returns CDR1 MDHEN and CDR2 SYDVKM. The CDR3 length is 16 residues. This clone was observed at least ten times. The rearrangement joins TRBV28 to TRBJ1-6, with a weak D call TRBD1 (6 bases). Here the sequenced sample was peripheral blood, taken on day 0 of MenACWY control vaccination. This sequence originates from an adult in good health. The CDR3 sequence: CASKNREARGGPPLHF. As DNA, the CDR3 is TGTGCCAGCAAAAACAGGGAGGCTAGAGGGGGACCACCCCTCCACTTT.